The T cell receptor beta chain under discussion was sequenced for a study of Ad26.COV2.S vaccination and SARS-CoV-2 variants. Study-wide context: In the COV1001 trial, the donor was in the Ad26.COV2.S arm. Study-wide results and caveats: Assessments of TCR breadth and depth may have underestimated the total T cell responses.

This table comes from immunoSEQ multiplex PCR, and its TCRdb copy is limited to in-frame clones, with some not included. The table includes 300,000 to 350,000 clones, around four fifths detected once. Regarding this clone: The antigen is not known.

V shed 4 bases and J shed 5 bases, with 15 bases lying between them. The CDR3 has 15 amino acids. The germline V gene has CDR1 SGHDT and CDR2 YYEEEE. Treatment specified: roughly 20 received Ad26.COV2.S at low or high dose, single or two shots; 5 received placebo; per-sample allocation not given. Specimen acquisition occurred on day 63 following the initial vaccine or placebo injection. An Ad26 vector that expressed Wuhan-strain SARS-CoV-2 spike constituted the vaccine. Source: peripheral blood, taken in a trial of Ad26.COV2.S vaccine versus placebo. This clonotype was sampled from a person between 18 and 65 years old who received the Ad26.COV2.S COVID-19 vaccine or a placebo. V is TRBV5-6 and J is TRBJ2-2, with a tentative D call TRBD2 (5 bases). In nucleotides, the CDR3 is TGTGCCAGCAGCCGAATCGGGGTTGGAACCGGGGAGCTGTTTTTT. It specifies CASSRIGVGTGELFF.